This is a list of T cell receptor beta chains from one sample in a study of cytomegalovirus exposure and HLA in healthy donors. Sequenced by immunoSEQ multiplex PCR; TCRdb stores in-frame clones only, minus some. The sample consists of 210,000 or so clones, about 85% of them appearing once. The material sequenced was PBMCs. Receptors were obtained from a human donor in good health. The conserved cysteine and the conserved F or W are not part of the CDR3 here. A clone size is listed for some rows: how often the clone was seen (once, few, many), or a class if it is expanded.

size	J	V	CDR3
.	TRBJ2-6	TRBV5-1	ASSAGQGARGANVLT
.	TRBJ2-3	TRBV19	ASSLLAGAADTQY
.	TRBJ1-2	TRBV7-9	ASSYTGTRSGYT
.	TRBJ1-4	TRBV27	ASSRRRISGQEKLF
.	TRBJ2-7	TRBV5-4	ASSPPGQGTKQY
.	TRBJ2-3	TRBV20-1	SASVGDTQY
.	TRBJ2-1	TRBV27	ASSFLVGGPEIKEQF
.	TRBJ2-3	TRBV9	ASSVATDTQY
.	TRBJ2-7	TRBV7-7	ASSLNGGTSDEQY
.	TRBJ2-7	TRBV6-1	ASSERASGGPYEQY
few	TRBJ2-6	TRBV19	ASLPATSGANVLT
.	TRBJ1-3	TRBV13	ASSPYQGPDGSGNTIY
.	TRBJ2-7	TRBV7-6	ASSFRGYYEQY
.	TRBJ2-2	TRBV5-1	ASSLEGAVTGELF
.	TRBJ2-1	TRBV5-4	ASSLVGVNNEQF
.	TRBJ1-6	TRBV5-1	ASSSRRGSPLH
.	TRBJ2-5	TRBV5-4	ASSPGQGTTQY
.	TRBJ2-2	TRBV4-2	ASSQALRYTTSGRTGELF
once	TRBJ2-6	TRBV2	ASSSLAGGSGANVLT
.	TRBJ2-3	TRBV5-1	ASSLADVPREYTDTQY
once	TRBJ1-1	TRBV7-9	ASSLAGWGENTEAF
once	.	TRBV2	ASSTSVYEQY
once	TRBJ2-2	TRBV19	ASSTGTNTGELF
.	TRBJ2-1	TRBV19	ASSIDPPVLGYNEQF
.	TRBJ2-7	TRBV15	ATSRETGWRYEQY
.	TRBJ1-2	TRBV4-1	ASSQGPQGHKNYGYT
.	TRBJ2-2	TRBV7-9	ASSSTPGTSGIGELF
once	TRBJ1-1	TRBV19	ASSSKPGQNSMNTEAF
.	TRBJ2-7	TRBV21-1	ASASGLYEQY
.	TRBJ2-3	TRBV19	ASSSYRGSNPDTQY
.	TRBJ1-3	TRBV5-1	ASSAQAGPGNTIY
.	TRBJ2-4	TRBV30	AWSLGAENIQY
.	TRBJ1-6	TRBV7-9	ASSFGRSNSPLH
many	TRBJ2-7	TRBV2	ASSGLLNFDEQY
once	TRBJ1-2	TRBV9	ASSVGRDRGLT
.	TRBJ2-1	TRBV9	TSSTIPSRTSGPYNEQF
.	TRBJ2-7	TRBV4-2	ASSQGRGSGEQY
.	TRBJ2-7	TRBV18	ASSRTGGGEQY
.	TRBJ1-1	TRBV27	ASSNRGNTEAF
.	TRBJ2-2	TRBV5-1	ASSLEAGPPTELF
.	TRBJ2-7	TRBV27	ASMIGEGAHYEQY
.	TRBJ2-3	TRBV7-2	ASSSRQRDVTDTQY
.	TRBJ2-7	TRBV19	ARGWGDYEQY
.	TRBJ1-1	TRBV4-1	ASSRRTRLEEAF